The 27 T cell receptor beta chains reported below all come from one sample, sequenced in a study of shared clonotypes between healthy human individuals. Sequenced by immunoSEQ multiplex PCR; TCRdb stores in-frame clones only, minus some. This sample yields some 2,000,000 clones, of which approximately 95% are seen a single time; 0.13% belongs to the top ten. What was sequenced was naive CD4+ T cells sorted from blood. Subset here: CD45RA+ positively selected. Receptor source: a man younger than 30 in good health.

V is TRBV7-2 and J is TRBJ2-3; maybe TRBD2 (6 bases). Germline V gene data show CDR1 as SGHTA and CDR2 as FQGNSA. CDR3 length equals 15 residues. Trimming left V 5 bases short and J 1 base short, with 13 bases between. The CDR3 sequence: CASSPRQRGTDTQYF. The CDR3 region has the DNA TGTGCCAGCAGCCCTAGGCAGCGGGGCACAGATACGCAGTATTTT.

This sequence joins TRBV11-2 and TRBJ2-7; no clear D gene. Per the germline V gene, CDR1 is SGHAT and CDR2 is FQNNGV. The CDR3 spans 14 residues. V shed 0 bases and J shed 6 bases, with 12 bases lying between them. The CDR3 sequence is CASSLDRGPSEQYF. CDR3 nucleotide sequence: TGTGCCAGCAGCTTAGATCGTGGCCCGAGCGAGCAGTACTTC.

V and J are TRBV30 and TRBJ1-6, with a possible D match to TRBD1 (5 bases). The ends were cut back, 5 bases at V and 10 bases at J, with 15 bases in the middle. Germline V gene sequence: CDR1 GTSNPN, CDR2 SVGIG (reference sequence). The CDR3 spans 13 residues. Here the CDR3 DNA reads TGTGCCTGGTCCAGGGACCCCTTATCACCCCTCCACTTT. As protein: CAWSRDPLSPLHF.

This sequence joins TRBV5-1 and TRBJ1-6, with unresolved D. Germline V gene data show CDR1 as SGHRS and CDR2 as YFSETQ. The length of the CDR3 is 16 residues. The V end was cut by 0 bases, the J end by 9 bases, with 16 bases between. Written as DNA, the CDR3 is TGCGCCAGCAGCTTGGAGGTGGAGGCCGCGAGTTCACCCCTCCACTTT. Amino acid sequence: CASSLEVEAASSPLHF.

This sequence joins TRBV29-1 and TRBJ2-1; no clear D gene. CDR1 is SQVTM, CDR2 ANQGSEA, per germline. V was cut by 4 bases and J by 3 bases, with 13 bases left in between. This CDR3 has 14 amino acids. CDR3 region: CSVGAIRFYNEQFF. The CDR3 coding sequence is TGCAGCGTTGGAGCAATCCGGTTCTACAATGAGCAGTTCTTC.

To note about this clone: The sample carries other DNA sequences with the same CDR3. The chain joins TRBV7-3 to TRBJ2-7, with D hard to call. The CDR3 covers 13 residues. Germline CDR1 is SGHTA and CDR2 is FQGTGA. V was pared by 5 bases and J by 3 bases, with 11 bases between. In nucleotides, the CDR3 is TGTGCCAGCAGCCCGACGCAAGGCTACGAGCAGTACTTC. This gives the protein CASSPTQGYEQYF.

The chain combines TRBV7-2 with TRBJ2-2, with 9 bases matching TRBD2. The CDR3 is 16 amino acids. The V segment lost 1 base and the J segment 4 bases; nucleotides outside the gene matches: 4. In germline, CDR1 is SGHTA, CDR2 FQGNSA. CDR3 in DNA: TGTGCCAGCAGCTTAGTTCCTAGCGGGGTCACCGGGGAGCTGTTTTTT. It codes for CASSLVPSGVTGELFF.

The chain combines TRBV5-1 with TRBJ1-1; D might be TRBD1 (5 bases). The CDR3 has 14 residues. Trimming pared 4 bases from V and 0 bases from J, leaving 10 bases between. Germline V gene lookup returns CDR1 SGHRS and CDR2 YFSETQ. The CDR3: CASSTATVNTEAFF. The CDR3, as DNA: TGCGCCAGCAGCACCGCGACAGTGAACACTGAAGCTTTCTTT.

This chain joins TRBV30 and TRBJ2-3; 8 nucleotides line up with TRBD2. The V segment lost 0 bases and the J segment 5 bases; nucleotides outside the gene matches: 10. Germline assignment: CDR1 GTSNPN and CDR2 SVGIG (reference sequence). There are 16 residues in the CDR3. The CDR3 DNA sequence: TGTGCCTGGAGTGTTGGTAGCGGGACGAGAGGAGATACGCAGTATTTT. Residues: CAWSVGSGTRGDTQYF.

V usage is TRBV7-9 and J usage is TRBJ2-3; D gene ambiguous. This CDR3 is 16 amino acids long. Germline-derived CDR1 and CDR2 are SEHNR and FQNEAQ (reference sequence). The germline V and J ends were trimmed by 1 base and 0 bases, with 11 bases remaining between them. CDR3 DNA sequence: TGTGCCAGCAGCTTAGGGGGTTCTGCCAGCACAGATACGCAGTATTTT. Translating it yields CASSLGGSASTDTQYF.

The chain employs TRBV5-1 and TRBJ1-4; 7 positions match TRBD1. The J segment lost 7 bases and the V segment lost 4 bases, leaving 7 bases of the junction unmatched. Germline lookup yields CDR1 SGHRS and CDR2 YFSETQ. CDR3 length: 14 residues. CDR3 coding DNA: TGCGCCAGCAGCAGGGGGACAGAACGTGAAAAACTGTTTTTT. Its translation: CASSRGTEREKLFF.

This sequence joins TRBV27 and TRBJ2-1; 7 nucleotides match TRBD2. CDR1 is MNHEY, CDR2 SMNVEV, per germline (reference sequence). The ends lost 4 bases at V and 7 bases at J; junction bases unmatched: 10. This CDR3 has 15 amino acids. Here the CDR3 DNA reads TGTGCCAGCAGTTCGTCGGGGGGACGGTCTAATGAGCAGTTCTTC. Translating it yields CASSSSGGRSNEQFF.

V is TRBV11-3 and J is TRBJ2-1; no clear D. V gave up 0 bases and J gave up 7 bases, with 10 bases separating them. The CDR3 has 14 amino acids. Germline V gives CDR1 SGHNT, CDR2 YENEEA. The CDR3: CASSLDGKANEQFF. In nucleotides, the CDR3 is TGTGCCAGCAGCTTAGATGGAAAAGCTAATGAGCAGTTCTTC.

This clone was seen a handful of times. The chain joins TRBV29-1 to TRBJ2-5; 11 positions match TRBD2. The CDR3 totals 14 residues. Germline V gene data show CDR1 as SQVTM and CDR2 as ANQGSEA. The J segment lost 5 bases and the V segment lost 6 bases, leaving 8 bases of the junction unmatched. This CDR3 reads CSVSTSGSRETQYF. CDR3 DNA sequence: TGCAGCGTCTCAACTAGCGGGAGTCGGGAGACCCAGTACTTC.

The chain couples TRBV13 to TRBJ1-2; D is unresolved. The CDR3 covers 13 residues. The germline CDR1 and CDR2 sequences are PRHDT and FYEKMQ (reference sequence). Trimming took off 5 bases at V and 2 bases at J, with 9 bases between the two ends. The CDR3 region is CASSATGNYGYTF. CDR3 nucleotides: TGTGCCAGCAGCGCGACGGGGAACTATGGCTACACCTTC.

The rearrangement joins TRBV2 to TRBJ2-2; D might be TRBD1 or TRBD2, each matching 5 bases. The germline CDR1 and CDR2 sequences are SNHLY and FYNNEI. The V gene lost 7 bases and the J gene lost 5 bases, with 23 bases spanning the gap. The CDR3 is made up of 17 amino acids. The CDR3 is CASTPRDAPVRTGELFF. The CDR3 coding sequence is TGTGCCAGCACCCCCCGGGACGCACCCGTGAGGACCGGGGAGCTGTTTTTT. Variable domain in full (rest from reference TRBV2 and TRBJ2-2): EPEVTQTPSHQVTQMGQEVILRCVPISNHLYFYWYRQILGQKVEFLVSFYNNEISEKSEIFDDQFSVERPDGSNFTLKIRSTKLEDSAMYFCASTPRDAPVRTGELFFGEGSRLTVL.

The rearrangement links TRBV19 to TRBJ1-1; D is ambiguous. The CDR3 runs to 14 residues. Germline CDR1 and CDR2: LNHDA and SQIVND (reference sequence). The V end was cut by 8 bases, the J end by 0 bases, with 13 bases between. The CDR3 spells CASVSLGMNTEAFF. The CDR3 nucleotides are TGTGCCAGTGTTTCGTTGGGAATGAACACTGAAGCTTTCTTT.

The chain recombines TRBV14 with TRBJ2-7; 7 nucleotides match TRBD2. Germline V gene lookup returns CDR1 SGHDN and CDR2 FVKESK. V shed 1 base and J 2 bases; nucleotides not matched to a gene: 11. This CDR3 is 17 amino acids long. Written as DNA, the CDR3 is TGTGCCAGCAGCCAAGTCGCGGGGGAGGCGGGACCCTACGAGCAGTACTTC. Its protein product is CASSQVAGEAGPYEQYF. Filled out from reference TRBV14 and TRBJ2-7, the complete variable domain reads EAGVTQFPSHSVIEKGQTVTLRCDPISGHDNLYWYRRVMGKEIKFLLHFVKESKQDESGMPNNRFLAERTGGTYSTLKVQPAELEDSGVYFCASSQVAGEAGPYEQYFGPGTRLTVT.

The genes are TRBV11-2 and TRBJ2-1; D remains ambiguous. There are 16 residues in the CDR3. Per germline, CDR1 SGHAT and CDR2 FQNNGV. V gave up 6 bases and J gave up 4 bases, with 19 bases separating them. In nucleotides, the CDR3 is TGTGCCAGCAGGTCCGCTGGGCGGAGCCTTTACAATGAGCAGTTCTTC. Encoded protein: CASRSAGRSLYNEQFF.

The CDR3 region has the DNA TGCGCCAGCAGTGAGTGGGGGACGGGAAATCAGCCCCAGCATTTT. Amino acids: CASSEWGTGNQPQHF. This chain uses TRBV10-2 with TRBJ1-5; tentatively, D is TRBD1 (5 bases). Per germline, CDR1 WSHSY and CDR2 SAAADI. With 1 base removed from V and 4 bases from J, the gap between germline ends came to 11 bases. The CDR3 is 15 amino acids.

The CDR3 spells CASKLAGGYEQYF. The CDR3 nucleotides read TGTGCCAGTAAACTAGCGGGGGGCTACGAGCAGTACTTC. The chain links TRBV19 to TRBJ2-7, with TRBD2 matching over 12 bases. J was trimmed by 3 bases and V by 7 bases; bases with no gene match: 1. The length of the CDR3 is 13 residues. CDR1 and CDR2 from the germline V gene are LNHDA and SQIVND (reference sequence).

This sequence joins TRBV6-5 and TRBJ2-3; 8 nucleotides match TRBD2. CDR1 is MNHEY, CDR2 SVGAGI, per germline. With V trimmed by 7 bases and J by 0 bases, 6 bases remained unmatched. The CDR3 loop spans 15 amino acids. CDR3: CASKGSGASTDTQYF. The CDR3 bases are TGTGCCAGCAAGGGTAGCGGGGCTAGCACAGATACGCAGTATTTT.

The chain has TRBV9 and TRBJ2-1; D may match TRBD1 or TRBD2 (5 bases each). Trimming shortened V by 4 bases and J by 8 bases, and 13 bases separated the two germline ends. The length of the CDR3 is 13 residues. CDR1 is SGDLS, CDR2 YYNGEE, per germline. DNA of the CDR3: TGTGCCAGCAGCCCCTTTGGGGGAGATGAGCAGTTCTTC. Residues: CASSPFGGDEQFF.

The chain combines TRBV6-6 with TRBJ1-5; D is undetermined. CDR3 length: 15 amino acids. V gave up 6 bases and J gave up 4 bases, with 16 bases separating them. Germline-derived CDR1 and CDR2 are MNHNY and SVGAGI (reference sequence). The CDR3 here is CASRNELSNNQPQHF. DNA of the CDR3: TGTGCCAGCAGGAACGAATTGTCAAATAATCAGCCCCAGCATTTT.

The rearrangement links TRBV29-1 to TRBJ1-4; 9 bases line up with TRBD1. The CDR3 extends over 15 amino acids. The V segment lost 5 bases and the J segment 5 bases; nucleotides outside the gene matches: 9. Germline V gene lookup returns CDR1 SQVTM and CDR2 ANQGSEA. The CDR3 nucleotides read TGCAGCGTTCCAACCGGACAGGGGCGAAATGAAAAACTGTTTTTT. Translation: CSVPTGQGRNEKLFF.

This clone has just one count. The chain couples TRBV9 to TRBJ2-2, with 10 nucleotides matching TRBD1. The CDR3 is 17 residues long. Germline V CDR1 and CDR2: SGDLS, YYNGEE. The junction had 7 bases not matched to a gene; V was cut back by 0 bases and J by 5 bases. In nucleotides, the CDR3 is TGTGCCAGCAGCGTAGCCTGGGGACAGGGGAAGACCGGGGAGCTGTTTTTT. Translating it yields CASSVAWGQGKTGELFF.

The rearrangement joins TRBV21-1 to TRBJ1-5. TRBV21-1 corresponds to a pseudogene. The CDR3 is 16 amino acids. The CDR3 sequence is CASSKGADYSNQPQHF. CDR3 nucleotides: TGTGCCAGCAGCAAAGGGGCGGACTATAGCAATCAGCCCCAGCATTTT.